This TCR beta chain was observed in a study of T cell repertoires in ileal Crohn's disease (dated by TCRdb to the late 2010s). With regard to the full study: Median disease duration was about eight years, and about 40% of patients were identified as active smokers at the time of surgery. A Rutgeerts score above i0 was used to define endoscopic postoperative recurrence. Running in parallel with the study was a multicentre cohort set up to find predictors of early endoscopic recurrence following ileocolonic resection. About half of the patients received postoperative therapy: over nine received thiopurines and roughly 19 received anti-TNF agents. A total of approximately 170 mucosal samples from roughly 60 patients were sequenced, collected from several sites on the surgical specimen as well as at postoperative endoscopy. TCR repertoire analysis was done in roughly 57 Crohn's disease patients from a prospective multicentre cohort. Surgery was performed for a complication in all patients, with stricturing disease in about 61% and penetrating disease in approximately 40%. General findings and caveats noted by the study authors: Patients who were active smokers at surgery had a significantly higher proportion of clonal expansions than non-smokers (approximately 26% vs 17%, p=0.02). Higher high-frequency clone percentages at surgery were associated with endoscopic recurrence; all patients with clonality above 26.8% (18/57) had recurrence. Only a subgroup of patients, of unstated size, had their mucosal CD4 and CD8 T cells sorted and sequenced. More high-frequency clones were carried by sorted CD8 T cells than by CD4 T cells, suggesting that mucosal expansions were mainly CD8.

The CDR3, cysteine through phenylalanine, is 15 amino acids long. The DNA shown is the 45-base CDR3, in frame from base 1. As encoded in the germline V gene (reference sequence), CDR1 is SEHNR while CDR2 is FQNEAQ. Trimming takes 5 bases from V and 4 bases from J, and the germline ends sit 17 bases apart. This clone was detected once. The specificity of this receptor is unknown. Qualities for individual bases were not recorded, and no much larger clone is one base off. Adults with ileal or ileocolonic Crohn's disease and an indication for ileocolonic resection were eligible for inclusion. Whole ileal mucosal biopsies were stored frozen at -80°C before DNA extraction. Genomic DNA was extracted from frozen whole biopsies using a TRizol-based method and was quantified with a NanoDrop 2000 spectrophotometer. About 500 nanograms of biopsy DNA per sample were submitted for commercial TCRB immunosequencing. A two-step, amplification bias-controlled multiplex PCR was used by Adaptive Biotechnology to amplify CDR3 regions from genomic DNA. Primers covering every V and J gene segment were used in the first PCR, while barcodes and Illumina adapters were added in the second PCR. CDR3 libraries were sequenced on an Illumina instrument. In the original analysis: The analysis used both the pipelines supplied by the vendor and custom analysis of the raw data in R/Bioconductor with R version 3.3.0. Clonality, which ranges from 0 to 1, was calculated as the inverse of the normalised Shannon entropy across all productive clones. High-frequency clones were defined as the share of the repertoire occupied by the top 100 clones, with only clones passing a 95% confidence test being retained. Overlap between samples was measured with the Morisita-Horn index, while repertoire diversity was measured with the Simpson index. TCRdb took over this immuneACCESS table, retaining in-frame rearrangements with V and J assigned. Such tables are incomplete; in checked studies, under half of the missing clones stem from an unresolved V gene, and the remainder is unexplained. Clone size and the V and J calls come from that table; the DNA yielded D and trimming. The sample includes around 14,000 clones, with over 60% observed a single time. The top ten hold approximately 4.7% of the sample.

The receptor was isolated from an adult with Crohn's disease. The sample comprised ileal tissue. The rearrangement joined TRBV7-9 to TRBJ2-5; 6 matching bases give a weak D call of TRBD1. The CDR3 protein sequence reads: CASSPGDLSGETQYF. DNA sequence: TGTGCCAGCAGCCCAGGGGATCTATCGGGAGAGACCCAGTACTTC.